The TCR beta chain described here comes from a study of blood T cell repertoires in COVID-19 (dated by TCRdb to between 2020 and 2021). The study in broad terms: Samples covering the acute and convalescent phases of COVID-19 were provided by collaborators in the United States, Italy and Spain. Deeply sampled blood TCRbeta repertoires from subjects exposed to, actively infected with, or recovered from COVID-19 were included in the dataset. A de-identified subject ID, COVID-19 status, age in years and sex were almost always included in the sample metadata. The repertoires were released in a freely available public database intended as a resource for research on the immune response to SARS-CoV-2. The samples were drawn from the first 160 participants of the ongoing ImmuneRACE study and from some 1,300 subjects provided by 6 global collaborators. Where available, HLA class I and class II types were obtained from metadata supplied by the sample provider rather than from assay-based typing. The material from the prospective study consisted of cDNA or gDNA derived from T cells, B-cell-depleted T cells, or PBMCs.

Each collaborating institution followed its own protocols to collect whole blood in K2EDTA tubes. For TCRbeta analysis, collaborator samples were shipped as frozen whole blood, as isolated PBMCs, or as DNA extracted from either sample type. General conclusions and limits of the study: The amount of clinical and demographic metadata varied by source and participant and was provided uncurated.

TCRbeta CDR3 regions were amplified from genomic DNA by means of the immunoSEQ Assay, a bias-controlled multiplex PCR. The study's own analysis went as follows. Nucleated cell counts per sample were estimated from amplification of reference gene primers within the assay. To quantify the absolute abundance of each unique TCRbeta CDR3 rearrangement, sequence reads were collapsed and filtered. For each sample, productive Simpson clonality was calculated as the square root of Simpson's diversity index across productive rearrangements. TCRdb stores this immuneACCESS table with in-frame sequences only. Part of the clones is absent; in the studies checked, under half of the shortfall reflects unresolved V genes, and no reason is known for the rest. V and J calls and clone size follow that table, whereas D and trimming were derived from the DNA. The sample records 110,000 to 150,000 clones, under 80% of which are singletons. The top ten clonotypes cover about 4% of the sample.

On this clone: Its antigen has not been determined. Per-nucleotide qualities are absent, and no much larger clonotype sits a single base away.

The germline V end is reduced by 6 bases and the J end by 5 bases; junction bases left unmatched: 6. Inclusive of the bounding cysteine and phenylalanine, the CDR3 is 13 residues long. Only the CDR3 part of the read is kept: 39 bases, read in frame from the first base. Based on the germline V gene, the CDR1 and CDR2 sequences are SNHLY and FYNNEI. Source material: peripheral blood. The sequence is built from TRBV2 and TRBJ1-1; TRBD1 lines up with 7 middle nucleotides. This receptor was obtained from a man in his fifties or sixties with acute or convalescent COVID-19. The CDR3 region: CASRPTGVTEAFF. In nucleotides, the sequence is TGTGCCAGCAGGCCTACAGGGGTGACTGAAGCTTTCTTT. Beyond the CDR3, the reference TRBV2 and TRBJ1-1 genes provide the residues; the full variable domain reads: EPEVTQTPSHQVTQMGQEVILRCVPISNHLYFYWYRQILGQKVEFLVSFYNNEISEKSEIFDDQFSVERPDGSNFTLKIRSTKLEDSAMYFCASRPTGVTEAFFGQGTRLTVV.